This record covers a single TCR beta chain. No cognate antigen has been identified for it. No base qualities exist here, and no much larger clone lies one base off it. Using the deep immunoSEQ assay, multiplex PCR amplified TCR CDR3 regions from genomic DNA. For each cell subset, the extracted genomic DNA was distributed evenly across all wells of several immunoSEQ 96-well plates, and each plate served as one replicate. For sorted subsets, 200 to 250 ng of genomic DNA, equivalent to 25,000 to 35,000 T cell genomes, went into each replicate PCR. The purified libraries were quantified using a Qubit 3.0 fluorometer, sized with a Bioanalyzer 2100, and then quantified again using the KAPA Library Quantification kit. Every immunoSEQ 96-well plate was sequenced on a dedicated single-read 150-cycle Illumina NextSeq 550 flow cell. Turning to the authors' computational methods: Because the immunoSEQ output included only junctional sequences and no quality scores, the filtering could not be the same as the filtering used for full-length reads. Sequences were annotated with PyIR, a Python wrapper for IgBLAST v1.9, and V/J genes and CDR3 were assigned using IMGT germline references. Reads were filtered out if the reads had weak V/J assignments (E-value above 1e-6), no CDR3, stop codons, out-of-frame junctions, or ambiguous translated residues. V3J clonotypes were defined by identical inferred V gene, J gene, and CDR3 amino acid sequence. To compute the percentage overlap between repertoires, the number of shared unique clonotypes was divided by the size of the smaller repertoire. Repertoire richness was assessed with RTK rarefaction, the Chao1 estimator, and Recon v2.1 estimates of unobserved clonotypes. OLGA was used to compute generation probabilities for all TCRbeta clonotypes that the gDNA method yielded from a few donors. The immuneACCESS repertoire file appears here via TCRdb, limited to in-frame rearrangements. These files lack a portion of the clones; in checked studies, under half of the deficit traces to unresolved V genes, and the cause of the others is not known. Clone size and the V and J calls come from that table; the DNA yielded D and trimming. The sample table contains about 2.1 million clones; only one count was recorded for about 93% of them. Of the sample, more than 1.5% falls within the top ten clones.

Looking up the germline V gene yields CDR1 SGHNT and CDR2 YENEEA. Including cysteine and phenylalanine, the CDR3 has 13 amino acids. The only DNA kept is the CDR3, 39 bases in frame from the first base. Trimming takes 3 bases from V and 6 bases from J, and the germline ends sit 12 bases apart. CD8 naive samples were CD45RO-negative cells positively selected for CCR7, giving a CD45RA+CCR7+ population that excluded TemRA cells. Healthy HIV-negative adults with no recently reported acute infections or vaccinations were included as donors. Every donor was a Caucasian adult living in Nashville, Tennessee, USA. Blood was collected by leukapheresis, and PBMCs were isolated by Ficoll-Histopaque density gradient centrifugation and then cryopreserved in liquid nitrogen vapor phase. Analytical flow cytometry was used to check the purity and quantity of each magnetically sorted T cell population. Genomic DNA was isolated from each sorted fraction and quantified by UV absorbance on a Nanodrop 2000c.

The data were taken from a study of shared clonotypes between healthy human individuals (dated by TCRdb to 2019 to 2021). With regard to the full study: A couple of women and a few men aged 18 to 49 years were included in the cohort. Per donor, three plates each were used for CD4 naive and CD4 memory, two for CD8 naive, and one for CD8 memory. To estimate repertoire size and how much clonotype sharing occurs between individuals, the study deeply sequenced the blood TCR repertoires of several healthy adults. Libraries were prepared and TCR repertoires were sequenced by different laboratories using diverse techniques, in order to increase sequencing depth and limit assay-specific biases. Leukapheresis yielded between about 0.94 and 10 billion PBMCs per donor.

Overall study outcomes, separate from this receptor: Because the study included a small number of donors, the genetic and exposure-history diversity represented was limited. Pairwise subsampling led to the expectation that sequencing depth would affect the degree of clonotype sharing among donors. Clonotypes shared by all four sorted-subset donors showed higher generation probabilities than non-shared clonotypes. Larger estimated clonotype richness was generally found for naive subsets than for memory subsets. When a handful of donors were compared, the shared fraction of clonotypes was 5% to 6.5% for naive CD4, approximately 3.3% for naive CD8, roughly 2.3% for memory CD4, and 0.35% to 0.4% for memory CD8. Even with the large sequencing depth, rarefaction of the sorted-subset datasets indicated that sequencing was incomplete. Only blood was sampled, and tissue TCR repertoires likely differ from those in blood.

The clonotype comes from a man aged 18 to 30 in good health. Some clones in this sample may be carry-over from other donors' samples. Recombination joined TRBV11-3 with TRBJ2-7; a weak D assignment points to TRBD2 (6 bases agree). The sample was naive CD8+ T cells from PBMCs. The sample's cell subset or site label, in plain terms: CD45RA+CCR7+. CDR3 protein: CASSLADGGEQYF. DNA sequence: TGTGCCAGCAGCTTGGCGGACGGGGGCGAGCAGTACTTC.